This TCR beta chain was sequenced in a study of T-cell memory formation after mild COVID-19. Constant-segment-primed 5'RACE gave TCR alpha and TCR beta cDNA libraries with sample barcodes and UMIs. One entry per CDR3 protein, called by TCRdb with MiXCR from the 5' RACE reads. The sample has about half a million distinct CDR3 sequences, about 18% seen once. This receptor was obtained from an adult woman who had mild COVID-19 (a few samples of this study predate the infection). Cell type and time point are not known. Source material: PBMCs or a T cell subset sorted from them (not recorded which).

The CDR3: CATSATPGQGLETQYF. CDR3 nucleotides: TGTGCCACCAGTGCCACTCCGGGACAGGGGCTAGAGACCCAGTACTTC. The chain recombines TRBV24-1 with TRBJ2-5, with 10 bases that match TRBD1. This CDR3 comprises 16 residues. In germline, CDR1 is KGHDR, CDR2 SFDVKD. The trim removed 5 bases at V and 4 bases at J, leaving 9 bases unmatched.